This T cell receptor (beta chain) was profiled in a study of cytomegalovirus exposure and HLA in healthy donors. The table came from immunoSEQ multiplex PCR; TCRdb's copy has only in-frame clones and leaves some out. This table holds 200,000 to 300,000 clones, less than 95% found once. The donors were members of the validation cohort comprising approximately 120 subjects, separate from the roughly 640-subject first cohort. The CDR3 spans 16 residues. V gave up 0 bases and J gave up 6 bases, with 18 bases separating them. Germline V gene lookup returns CDR1 MNHEY and CDR2 SVGAGI. The TCR sequence derives from a woman younger than 45 in good health and CMV-seronegative. This sequence joins TRBV6-5 and TRBJ2-7, with D unclear. Sequenced material: PBMCs. CDR3 nucleotide sequence: TGTGCCAGCAGTTACTCGAATAGGAAGGTAAATTCCGAGCAGTACTTC. It translates to CASSYSNRKVNSEQYF.